Listed below are T cell receptor beta chains from one sample, sequenced in a study of CD8 T cells in ankylosing spondylitis. TCRdb re-called the 5' RACE reads through MiXCR, storing one row per CDR3 protein. The table includes around 220,000 distinct CDR3 sequences, about a sixth detected once. The sample was blood, either unsorted or a sorted T cell fraction (not recorded which). These receptors all come from a male donor with ankylosing spondylitis. Both conserved end residues are part of each CDR3. Each record gives: D gene, clone size, V gene, J gene, CDR3 DNA, CDR3 protein. A D gene is named only where the DNA matches it firmly. Clone size is shown for a subset of rows, as once, few, many or a class of expanded clone.

d_gene: .; abundance: .; v_gene: TRBV7-9; j_gene: TRBJ1-5; CDR3nt: TGTGCCGGCACCGGACCTTATAGCAATCAGCCCCAGCATTTT; CDR3aa: CAGTGPYSNQPQHF
d_gene: .; abundance: few; v_gene: TRBV27; j_gene: TRBJ1-5; CDR3nt: TGTGCCAGCTCGTCGTCCGGGGGCAATCAGCCCCAGCATTTT; CDR3aa: CASSSSGGNQPQHF
d_gene: .; abundance: .; v_gene: TRBV20-1; j_gene: TRBJ2-3; CDR3nt: TGCAGTGCTAGAGATCCCGGCGGGACAGATACGCAGTATTTT; CDR3aa: CSARDPGGTDTQYF
d_gene: .; abundance: .; v_gene: TRBV12-3/TRBV12-4; j_gene: TRBJ1-5; CDR3nt: TGTGACAGCAGTTTTGTACTCCGGGGCAATCAGCCCCAGCATTTT; CDR3aa: CDSSFVLRGNQPQHF
d_gene: .; abundance: .; v_gene: TRBV6-2/TRBV6-3; j_gene: TRBJ2-7; CDR3nt: TGTGCCAGCAGCCGGCTTAACGAGCAGTACTTC; CDR3aa: CASSRLNEQYF
d_gene: .; abundance: few; v_gene: TRBV12-3/TRBV12-4; j_gene: TRBJ2-2; CDR3nt: TGTGCCAGCATTACGAGGGGGGGACTTGTGTCCGGGGAGCTGTTTTTT; CDR3aa: CASITRGGLVSGELFF
d_gene: TRBD1; abundance: few; v_gene: TRBV4-1; j_gene: TRBJ2-7; CDR3nt: TGCGCCAGCAGCCCAGGACAGGGAGGTCACGAGCAGTACTTC; CDR3aa: CASSPGQGGHEQYF
d_gene: TRBD1; abundance: few; v_gene: TRBV12-3/TRBV12-4; j_gene: TRBJ1-2; CDR3nt: TGTGCCAGCAGATACGGGACAGCAGAACTCAACTATGGCTACACCTTC; CDR3aa: CASRYGTAELNYGYTF
d_gene: .; abundance: .; v_gene: TRBV7-3; j_gene: TRBJ2-1; CDR3nt: TGTGCCAGCAGCCTCCTCCCCCCTACGTTAGCCTACAATGAGCAGTTCTTC; CDR3aa: CASSLLPPTLAYNEQFF
d_gene: TRBD1; abundance: .; v_gene: TRBV20-1; j_gene: TRBJ1-6; CDR3nt: TGCAGTGCTAGAGATCTCTGGGGGACAGGGTTTAATTCACCCCTCCACTTT; CDR3aa: CSARDLWGTGFNSPLHF
d_gene: .; abundance: few; v_gene: TRBV20-1; j_gene: TRBJ1-1; CDR3nt: TGCAGTGCCTGCGGGGCACTTTACACTGAAGCTTTCTTT; CDR3aa: CSACGALYTEAFF
d_gene: TRBD1; abundance: many; v_gene: TRBV13; j_gene: TRBJ2-1; CDR3nt: TGTGCCAGCAGCCCACCGGGACAGGGCTACAATGAGCAGTTCTTC; CDR3aa: CASSPPGQGYNEQFF
d_gene: TRBD1; abundance: .; v_gene: TRBV18; j_gene: TRBJ2-7; CDR3nt: TGTGCCACCCGCCCGACAGGGAACTACGAGCAGTACTTC; CDR3aa: CATRPTGNYEQYF
d_gene: .; abundance: few; v_gene: TRBV7-9; j_gene: TRBJ2-1; CDR3nt: TGTGCCAGCAGCCCATCCGGGACTTCTTACAATGAGCAGTTCTTC; CDR3aa: CASSPSGTSYNEQFF
d_gene: TRBD2; abundance: .; v_gene: TRBV4-3; j_gene: TRBJ2-7; CDR3nt: TGCGCCAGCAGCCAAGGACGGGAGGGCCATGATATTTCTTACGAGCAGTACTTC; CDR3aa: CASSQGREGHDISYEQYF
d_gene: .; abundance: .; v_gene: TRBV12-3/TRBV12-4; j_gene: TRBJ1-1; CDR3nt: TGTGCCAGCAGTTTATGGGTAGACACTGAAGCTTTCTTT; CDR3aa: CASSLWVDTEAFF
d_gene: TRBD2; abundance: few; v_gene: TRBV6-2/TRBV6-3; j_gene: TRBJ2-7; CDR3nt: TGTGCCAGCAGTTACGAGTGGGGGGGGTACGAGCAGTACTTC; CDR3aa: CASSYEWGGYEQYF
d_gene: TRBD2; abundance: .; v_gene: TRBV6-4; j_gene: TRBJ2-3; CDR3nt: TGTGCCAGCAGTGACTCTAGCGGGGGGGCAGATACGCAGTATTTT; CDR3aa: CASSDSSGGADTQYF
d_gene: .; abundance: few; v_gene: TRBV6-1; j_gene: TRBJ1-2; CDR3nt: TGTGCCAGCAGTGAAGAGTGGGCCGGGAACTATGGCTACACCTTC; CDR3aa: CASSEEWAGNYGYTF
d_gene: .; abundance: once; v_gene: TRBV7-6; j_gene: TRBJ2-5; CDR3nt: TGTGCCAGCAGGCACCTTGGAGAGACCCAGTACTTC; CDR3aa: CASRHLGETQYF
d_gene: TRBD2; abundance: .; v_gene: TRBV2; j_gene: TRBJ2-1; CDR3nt: TGTGCCAGCAGGGGGACTAGCACAGAGTCCTACAATGAGCAGTTCTTC; CDR3aa: CASRGTSTESYNEQFF
d_gene: .; abundance: .; v_gene: TRBV4-1; j_gene: TRBJ2-7; CDR3nt: TGCGCCAGCAGCCAAGATCTGTTAGAGGGATCCTACGAGCAGTACTTC; CDR3aa: CASSQDLLEGSYEQYF
d_gene: .; abundance: .; v_gene: TRBV6-1; j_gene: TRBJ2-5; CDR3nt: TGTGCCAGCAGTGATTGGGGAATAAACGGATACCAAGAGACCCAGTACTTC; CDR3aa: CASSDWGINGYQETQYF
d_gene: TRBD2; abundance: .; v_gene: TRBV27; j_gene: TRBJ2-1; CDR3nt: TGTGCCAGCAGCCCAGAGACTAGCTGGGGGGGATTTGACTACAATGAGCAGTTCTTC; CDR3aa: CASSPETSWGGFDYNEQFF
d_gene: .; abundance: many; v_gene: TRBV7-9; j_gene: TRBJ2-7; CDR3nt: TGTGCCAGCAGCTTAGAACCCTACGAGCAGTACTTC; CDR3aa: CASSLEPYEQYF
d_gene: .; abundance: many; v_gene: TRBV4-1; j_gene: TRBJ2-7; CDR3nt: TGCGCCAGCAGCCAAGGGTTGCAGCTCTCCTACGAGCAGTACTTC; CDR3aa: CASSQGLQLSYEQYF
d_gene: .; abundance: few; v_gene: TRBV5-6; j_gene: TRBJ2-1; CDR3nt: TGTGCCAGCAGCTTGGCTCAGGGTGTTTACAATGAGCAGTTCTTC; CDR3aa: CASSLAQGVYNEQFF
d_gene: .; abundance: .; v_gene: TRBV6-4; j_gene: TRBJ2-1; CDR3nt: TGTGCCAGCAGTGACTCGATCTGGGGGCCGCAGTTCTTC; CDR3aa: CASSDSIWGPQFF